This entry lists 19 T cell receptor beta chains sequenced from one sample in a study of blood T cell repertoires in COVID-19. Method: immunoSEQ multiplex PCR; TCRdb's copy keeps in-frame clones and lacks some. The sample lists roughly 100,000 clones, approximately 91% seen once, with around 4% in the top ten. Source material: peripheral blood. These receptors were taken from a man between 18 and 29 years old with acute or convalescent COVID-19.

The rearrangement links TRBV27 to TRBJ1-2, with 10 bases identical to TRBD1. CDR3 length: 16 residues. V trimming: 4 bases; J trimming: 8 bases; junction bases outside the gene matches: 13. The germline V gene has CDR1 MNHEY and CDR2 SMNVEV (reference sequence). The DNA for the CDR3 is TGTGCCAGCAGTTCTCGACCCCCGGGACAGGGGAGAGGCTACACCTTC. Its translation: CASSSRPPGQGRGYTF.

This sequence joins TRBV19 and TRBJ2-5; maybe TRBD2 (5 bases). The CDR3 has 13 residues. With 6 bases removed from V and 5 bases from J, the gap between germline ends came to 13 bases. Germline loops: CDR1 LNHDA, CDR2 SQIVND (reference sequence). CDR3 sequence reads: CASRDWAGETQYF. The CDR3 DNA is TGTGCCAGTAGGGACTGGGCCGGTGAGACCCAGTACTTC.

This clone was seen just once. The CDR3 protein is CATSGAGTSGYNEQFF. The DNA for the CDR3 is TGTGCCACCAGTGGAGCGGGGACTAGCGGCTACAATGAGCAGTTCTTC. The chain uses TRBV24-1 and TRBJ2-1; 11 positions agree with TRBD2. Losses at the gene ends were 5 bases for V and 3 bases for J; bases not matched to a gene: 5. Per germline, CDR1 KGHDR and CDR2 SFDVKD. This CDR3 has 16 amino acids.

The chain carries TRBV7-8 and TRBJ1-5; D is unclear. The germline V gene encodes CDR1 SGHVS and CDR2 FQNEAQ. The CDR3 contains 15 residues. V was cut by 5 bases and J by 5 bases, with 16 bases left in between. CDR3 sequence: CASSGPRRVHQPQHF. The DNA for the CDR3 is TGTGCCAGCAGCGGACCTCGGCGGGTACATCAGCCCCAGCATTTT.

This sequence joins TRBV5-1 and TRBJ1-2; no firm D call. The CDR3 loop spans 12 amino acids. Between the trimmed V and J ends, which lost 5 bases and 10 bases, there was a span of 15 bases. Germline V gives CDR1 SGHRS, CDR2 YFSETQ. As DNA, the CDR3 is TGCGCCAGCAGTCCCGCCTCGACAACCTACACCTTC. Translated, it gives CASSPASTTYTF.

The V and J genes are TRBV7-9 and TRBJ2-7; the match to TRBD2 covers 10 bases. This CDR3 region has 16 residues. The germline gives CDR1 SEHNR, CDR2 FQNEAQ (reference sequence). The J segment lost 6 bases and the V segment lost 5 bases, leaving 13 bases of the junction unmatched. The CDR3 is CASSPLGIAGGVEQYF. The DNA for the CDR3 is TGTGCCAGCAGCCCTCTAGGGATAGCGGGAGGAGTCGAGCAGTACTTC.

The chain joins TRBV2 to TRBJ2-7; D is undetermined. The CDR3 is 15 residues long. With 2 bases removed from V and 2 bases from J, the gap between germline ends came to 13 bases. Germline CDR1 reads SNHLY; CDR2 reads FYNNEI. The CDR3: CASSELSQSTYEQYF. The CDR3, as DNA: TGTGCCAGCAGTGAACTCTCCCAAAGCACCTACGAGCAGTACTTC. The complete variable domain, with remaining parts taken from reference TRBV2 and TRBJ2-7, reads EPEVTQTPSHQVTQMGQEVILRCVPISNHLYFYWYRQILGQKVEFLVSFYNNEISEKSEIFDDQFSVERPDGSNFTLKIRSTKLEDSAMYFCASSELSQSTYEQYFGPGTRLTVT.

The rearrangement joins TRBV18 to TRBJ1-1, with TRBD1 matching 8 bases. Germline V lookup: CDR1 KGHSH, CDR2 LQKENI. The V gene end was trimmed by 1 base and the J gene end by 3 bases; junction bases not matched to a gene: 1. This CDR3 region has 14 residues. The CDR3 spells CASSPLTGDTEAFF. The DNA for the CDR3 is TGTGCCAGCTCACCACTGACAGGGGACACTGAAGCTTTCTTT.

V is TRBV20-1 and J is TRBJ2-3; 8 nucleotides agree with TRBD2. The V segment lost 6 bases and the J segment 13 bases; nucleotides outside the gene matches: 9. The CDR3 has 11 amino acids. Germline V gene data show CDR1 as DFQATT and CDR2 as SNEGSKA (reference sequence). The CDR3 reads CSAPRGGSEYF. The CDR3 DNA is TGCAGTGCCCCTCGGGGGGGCTCGGAGTATTTT.

V and J are TRBV5-4 and TRBJ2-5; 7 nucleotides align to TRBD1. This CDR3 has 15 amino acids. Trimming took 0 bases from V and 1 from J; bases not matched to a gene: 3. From germline, CDR1 is SGHNT and CDR2 YYREEE (reference sequence). The CDR3 reads CASSLGGQPQETQYF. The DNA for the CDR3 is TGTGCCAGCAGCTTGGGGGGACAGCCCCAAGAGACCCAGTACTTC.

V and J are TRBV5-1 and TRBJ2-1; possible D gene TRBD1, 6 bases. V lost 4 bases to trimming and J lost 3 bases, with 14 bases between them. CDR3 size: 15 residues. Germline assignment: CDR1 SGHRS and CDR2 YFSETQ. In DNA, the CDR3 is TGCGCCAGCAGCCCCCCGATGGACAGCTACAATGAGCAGTTCTTC. It specifies CASSPPMDSYNEQFF. The variable domain in full, completed from reference TRBV5-1 and TRBJ2-1, reads KAGVTQTPRYLIKTRGQQVTLSCSPISGHRSVSWYQQTPGQGLQFLFEYFSETQRNKGNFPGRFSGRQFSNSRSEMNVSTLELGDSALYLCASSPPMDSYNEQFFGPGTRLTVL.

As DNA, the CDR3 is TGTGCCACCAGCAGAGATCCCCGACAGGTCGGGTCGAATGAAAAACTGTTTTTT. Its protein product is CATSRDPRQVGSNEKLFF. The V and J genes are TRBV15 and TRBJ1-4; D might be TRBD1 (6 bases). This CDR3 is 18 amino acids long. Germline lookup yields CDR1 LNHNV and CDR2 YYDKDF (reference sequence). Trimming pared 0 bases from V and 5 bases from J, leaving 19 bases between.

The rearrangement uses TRBV29-1 and TRBJ1-4; D not certain. The CDR3 runs to 14 residues. Germline V CDR1 and CDR2: SQVTM, ANQGSEA. V lost 0 bases to trimming and J lost 5 bases, with 10 bases between them. The CDR3 nucleotides are TGCAGCGTTGAAGAGGGCGGGAAGAATGAAAAACTGTTTTTT. This sequence encodes CSVEEGGKNEKLFF.

DNA of the CDR3: TGTGCCAGCAGTTCCCACCAGGGTTCACCCCTCCACTTT. It specifies CASSSHQGSPLHF. This chain connects TRBV27 to TRBJ1-6; D may be TRBD1 (5 bases). CDR3 size: 13 residues. The V and J ends lost 4 bases and 9 bases respectively, with 10 bases between them. The germline gives CDR1 MNHEY, CDR2 SMNVEV (reference sequence).

The chain carries TRBV6-2 or TRBV6-3 and TRBJ2-2; TRBD2 agrees at 13 bases. Germline assignment: CDR1 MNHEY and CDR2 SVGEGT. The CDR3 is 18 amino acids. V was pared by 2 bases and J by 4 bases, with 7 bases of the junction left unmatched. The CDR3 sequence: CASSYQLAGGLGTGELFF. DNA of the CDR3: TGTGCCAGCAGTTACCAACTAGCGGGAGGGTTGGGCACCGGGGAGCTGTTTTTT.

V gene TRBV6-6 combines with J gene TRBJ1-6, with D possibly being TRBD1 (6 bases). Germline V gives CDR1 MNHNY, CDR2 SVGAGI (reference sequence). The CDR3 totals 14 residues. V was trimmed by 3 bases and J by 8 bases, leaving 11 bases between them. The CDR3 here is CASSYQAGDSPLHF. The CDR3 coding sequence is TGTGCCAGCAGTTATCAGGCAGGGGATTCACCCCTCCACTTT.

The chain carries TRBV5-6 and TRBJ2-5; D possibly corresponds to TRBD1 (6 bases). CDR1 is SGHDT, CDR2 YYEEEE, per germline. This CDR3 is built from 15 residues. The V and J ends lost 6 bases and 5 bases respectively, with 20 bases between them. CDR3 residues: CASTLGPQGRETQYF. The CDR3 nucleotides are TGTGCCAGCACCCTAGGACCACAGGGTAGGGAGACCCAGTACTTC.

This chain joins TRBV7-9 and TRBJ1-5; D is unresolved. Trimming stripped 4 bases from V and 8 bases from J, with 12 bases between. The CDR3 extends over 13 amino acids. CDR1 and CDR2 (germline): SEHNR, FQNEAQ (reference sequence). The CDR3 here is CASSYAQEEPQHF. The CDR3 bases are TGTGCCAGCAGCTACGCCCAGGAGGAGCCCCAGCATTTT.

The V gene is TRBV7-9, the J gene TRBJ2-3, with 10 bases aligning to TRBD2. V dropped 5 bases and J dropped 7; count of bases not matched to a gene: 9. The CDR3 runs to 15 residues. Germline loops: CDR1 SEHNR, CDR2 FQNEAQ (reference sequence). CDR3 amino acids: CASSPSGSGRNTQYF. The CDR3 bases are TGTGCCAGCAGCCCTAGCGGGAGCGGGAGGAATACGCAGTATTTT.